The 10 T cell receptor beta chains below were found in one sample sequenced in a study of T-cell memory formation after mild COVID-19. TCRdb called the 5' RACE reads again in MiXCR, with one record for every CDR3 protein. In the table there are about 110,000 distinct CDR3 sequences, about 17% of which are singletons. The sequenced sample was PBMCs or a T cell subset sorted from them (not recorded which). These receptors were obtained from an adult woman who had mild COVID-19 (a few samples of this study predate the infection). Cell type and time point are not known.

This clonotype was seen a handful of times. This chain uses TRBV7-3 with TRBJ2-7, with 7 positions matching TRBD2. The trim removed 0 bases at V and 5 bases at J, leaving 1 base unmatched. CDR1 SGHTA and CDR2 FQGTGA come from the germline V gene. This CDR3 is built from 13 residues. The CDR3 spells CASSLTAGDEQYF. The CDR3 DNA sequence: TGTGCCAGCAGCTTAACGGCGGGGGACGAGCAGTACTTC. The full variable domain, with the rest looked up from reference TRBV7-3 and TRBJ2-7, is GAGVSQTPSNKVTEKGKYVELRCDPISGHTALYWYRQSLGQGPEFLIYFQGTGAADDSGLPNDRFFAVRPEGSVSTLKIQRTERGDSAVYLCASSLTAGDEQYFGPGTRLTVT.

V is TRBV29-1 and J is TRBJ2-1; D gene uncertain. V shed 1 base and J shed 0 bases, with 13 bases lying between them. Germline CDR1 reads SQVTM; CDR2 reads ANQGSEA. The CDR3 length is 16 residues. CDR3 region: CSVEVGSKSSYNEQFF. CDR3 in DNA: TGCAGCGTTGAAGTAGGATCCAAGAGCTCCTACAATGAGCAGTTCTTC.

As DNA, the CDR3 is TGTGCCAGCAGCCACGCTTCGGACAGCCCTAGGGCCGGGGAGCTGTTTTTT. Translating gives CASSHASDSPRAGELFF. This chain connects TRBV4-2 to TRBJ2-2; TRBD1 is a possible D gene (6 bases). The V end was cut by 3 bases, the J end by 6 bases, with 20 bases between. CDR3 length: 17 residues. Germline assignment: CDR1 LGHNA and CDR2 YNFKEQ.

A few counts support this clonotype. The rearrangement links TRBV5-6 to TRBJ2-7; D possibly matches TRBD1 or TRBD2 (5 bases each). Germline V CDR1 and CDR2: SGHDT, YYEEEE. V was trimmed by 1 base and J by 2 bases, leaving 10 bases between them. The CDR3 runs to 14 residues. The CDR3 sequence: CASSLSGAPYEQYF. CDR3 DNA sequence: TGTGCCAGCAGCTTGTCCGGGGCCCCCTACGAGCAGTACTTC.

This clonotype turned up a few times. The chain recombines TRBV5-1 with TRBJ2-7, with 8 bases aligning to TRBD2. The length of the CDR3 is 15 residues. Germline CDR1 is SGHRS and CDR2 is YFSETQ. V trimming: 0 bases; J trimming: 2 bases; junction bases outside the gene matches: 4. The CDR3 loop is CASSLVSGTAYEQYF. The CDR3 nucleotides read TGCGCCAGCAGCTTGGTTAGCGGGACGGCCTACGAGCAGTACTTC.

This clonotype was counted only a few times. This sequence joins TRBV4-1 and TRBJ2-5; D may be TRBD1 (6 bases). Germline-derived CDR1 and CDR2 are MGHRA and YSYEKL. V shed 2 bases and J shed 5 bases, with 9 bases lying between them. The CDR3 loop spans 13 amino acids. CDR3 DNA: TGCGCCAGCAGCCAACCCGACAGGGAGACCCAGTACTTC. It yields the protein CASSQPDRETQYF.

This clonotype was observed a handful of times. In nucleotides, the CDR3 is TGCAGTGCTAGTACTATAGCAGCGGGGTTCCAAGAGACCCAGTACTTC. It encodes CSASTIAAGFQETQYF. The V and J genes are TRBV20-1 and TRBJ2-5, with 7 positions matching TRBD2. This CDR3 has 16 residues. After removal of 3 bases from V and 1 base from J, the junction contained 11 bases not matched to a gene. Germline loops: CDR1 DFQATT, CDR2 SNEGSKA (reference sequence).

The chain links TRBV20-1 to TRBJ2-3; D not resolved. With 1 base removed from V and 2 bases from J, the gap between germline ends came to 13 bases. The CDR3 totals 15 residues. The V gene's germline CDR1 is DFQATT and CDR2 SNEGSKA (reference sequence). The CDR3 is CSARGGWQVTDTQYF. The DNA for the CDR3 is TGCAGTGCTAGAGGGGGTTGGCAGGTCACAGATACGCAGTATTTT.

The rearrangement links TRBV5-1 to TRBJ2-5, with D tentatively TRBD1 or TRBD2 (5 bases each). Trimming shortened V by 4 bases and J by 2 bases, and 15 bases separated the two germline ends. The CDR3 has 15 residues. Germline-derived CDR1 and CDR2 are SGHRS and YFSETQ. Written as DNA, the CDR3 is TGCGCCAGCAGCCTGGTTGGGGACGGACAAGAGACCCAGTACTTC. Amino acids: CASSLVGDGQETQYF.

CDR3 bases: TGCGCCAGCAGCCCTGGACAGGGGCTTACCTACGAGCAGTACTTC. It is translated as CASSPGQGLTYEQYF. The V call is TRBV4-1, the J call TRBJ2-7; 9 nucleotides agree with TRBD1. V lost 4 bases and J lost 2; bases outside the gene matches: 6. Germline V gives CDR1 MGHRA, CDR2 YSYEKL. CDR3 size: 15 residues.